This T cell receptor (beta chain) was documented in a study of CD8+ T cells in alopecia areata. Investigators isolated RNA and reverse transcribed it into cDNA to act as the sequencing template. Repertoires were generated with immunoSEQ multiplex PCR, while TCRdb's copy carries only in-frame clones and drops some. Here the sample spans about 140,000 clones, about 88% being singletons. Study-wide results and caveats: On tofacitinib, scalp and blood still held many of the expanded lesional clones. Tofacitinib delivered significant drops in scalp clonality and in expanded CD8+ clones among the top 100. Especially in alopecia totalis/universalis, lesional scalp showed greater clonality than normal scalp did.

The sample's treatment: oral pan-JAK inhibitor, 5-10 mg twice daily. Collection of lesional scalp punch biopsies and peripheral blood was performed in alopecia areata patients. The V gene's germline CDR1 is SSHAT and CDR2 FNYEAQ (reference sequence). The CDR3 totals 14 residues. With regard to this clone: The antigen is undetermined. An end of the junction differs from the germline gene, which may be a read error.

The sequencing here drew on CD8+ T cells sorted from blood, taken at week 4, from a patient treated with tofacitinib. This clonotype was sampled from a human donor with alopecia areata. V usage is TRBV7-7 and J usage is TRBJ2-7; 7 bases map to TRBD2. The CDR3 DNA reads as TGTGCTAGCAGTTCCGATAGCGGGTCCTACGAGCAGTACTTC. This translates into CASSSDSGSYEQYF.